This T cell receptor beta chain was observed in a study of breast tumors, draining lymph nodes, adjacent tissues. Broader study findings: Luminal-like breast cancer showed significantly greater tumor-nontumor repertoire similarity than basal-like breast cancer did. The lymph node origin of tumor T cells was framed as consistent with a hypothesis, not demonstrated. Compared with lymph nodes, tumors were less diverse; compared with nontumor tissue, more.

Each CDR3 protein is one row after TCRdb ran MiXCR on the multiplex PCR reads. The table records 20,000 to 25,000 distinct CDR3 sequences, 45% to 75% of them present only once. In regard to this clonotype: What it binds is unknown.

Sample: breast tumor tissue. The sequence derives from a female donor with breast cancer. Some clones in this sample may be carry-over from other donors' samples.

CDR3 sequence (DNA): TGTGCCAGCAGCGGACTCAGGGTAGCCTATGGCTACACCTTC. Its translation is CASSGLRVAYGYTF. V gene TRBV2 combines with J gene TRBJ1-2, with D possibly being TRBD1 (5 bases). In germline, CDR1 is SNHLY, CDR2 FYNNEI. Trimming removed 6 bases at V and 4 bases at J, with 15 bases between. CDR3 length: 14 residues.